The sequence of this TCR beta chain was determined in a study of blood T cell repertoires in COVID-19 (dated by TCRdb to about 2020). With regard to the full study: Samples covering the acute and convalescent phases of COVID-19 were provided by collaborators in the United States, Italy and Spain. The prospective study material was composed of cDNA or gDNA derived from T cells, B-cell-depleted T cells, or PBMCs. Subjects who had been exposed to COVID-19, were actively infected with it, or had recovered from it provided the deeply sampled blood TCRbeta repertoires that made up the dataset. The repertoires were made available in a free public database intended to serve as a resource for research on the immune response to SARS-CoV-2. The samples were drawn from the first 160 participants of the ongoing ImmuneRACE study and from roughly 1,300 subjects provided by 6 global collaborators. The sample metadata nearly always contained a de-identified subject ID, COVID-19 status, age in years and sex. Where available, HLA class I and class II types were taken from metadata supplied by the sample provider and were not determined by assay-based typing.

TCRbeta CDR3 regions were amplified from genomic DNA using the immunoSEQ Assay, a bias-controlled multiplex PCR. Processing in the source paper ran as follows. The number of nucleated cells in each sample was estimated from the amplification of reference gene primers within the assay. Sequence reads were collapsed and filtered to measure the absolute abundance of every unique TCRbeta CDR3 rearrangement. For each sample, productive Simpson clonality was calculated as the square root of Simpson's diversity index across productive rearrangements. TCRdb mirrors the immuneACCESS table, restricted to in-frame sequences. Some clones are absent from its copies; in checked studies, under half trace to an unresolved V gene, and the reason for the others is unknown. That table is the source of V, J and clone size, and D and trimming were worked out from the DNA. In all, the sample holds 100,000 to 150,000 clones, and about 88% of those were seen once. 1% to 1.5% of the sample is in the top ten clones.

The germline V gene yields SGHTA for CDR1 and FQGTGA for CDR2. V gives up 0 bases and J gives up 6 bases, and the segment between their germline ends measures 8 bases. From cysteine to phenylalanine, the CDR3 is 14 amino acids long. Just the 42-base CDR3 DNA is kept, in frame starting at base 1. As to this clone: This clone's antigen is unknown. Base qualities are not at hand, and no much larger clone is one base apart.

The study at large found these results: Clinical and demographic metadata were provided uncurated, with the amount varying by source and participant.

Collaborating institutions collected whole blood in K2EDTA tubes following their own protocols. For TCRbeta analysis, collaborators shipped samples in one of three forms: frozen whole blood, isolated PBMCs, or DNA extracted from either of those sample types. Sequencing input: peripheral blood. This sequence uses TRBV7-3 and TRBJ1-4, with the D gene not confidently named. The TCR sequence derives from an elderly woman with acute or convalescent COVID-19. This receptor carries the CDR3 CASSLTRLDEKLFF. The DNA sequence is given as TGTGCCAGCAGCTTAACGAGGTTGGATGAAAAACTGTTTTTT.